The source of this T cell receptor beta chain is a study of T-cell reconstitution after alpha-beta-depleted transplantation in children. The CDR3 extends over 13 amino acids. Per germline, CDR1 KGHSH and CDR2 LQKENI. The V and J ends lost 5 bases and 1 base respectively, with 8 bases between them. Unique molecular identifiers were built into the TCRbeta library. TCRdb itself ran the PCR reads through MiXCR, one entry per CDR3 protein. There are 780,000 or so distinct CDR3 sequences in the sample; less than 20% occur only once, and around 5.3% lies in the top ten. General study points: By about two months after transplant, alpha-beta T cells reportedly arose from several hundred graft clones that had expanded.

Only a few counts were recorded for this clonotype. Its cognate antigen is unknown. The gene calls are TRBV18 and TRBJ1-1, with D possibly being TRBD1 (5 bases). The sample was PBMCs, mostly from graft donor cells, taken 360 days after TCRalphabeta/CD19-depleted stem cell transplant. This sequence was found in a male patient aged 10 to 17 who had a stem cell transplant for acute lymphoblastic leukemia, so the T cells may come from the graft donor. The CDR3 coding sequence is TGTGCCAGCTCAAAAGACAGGAACACTGAAGCTTTCTTT. This gives the protein CASSKDRNTEAFF. Using reference TRBV18 and TRBJ1-1 for the parts outside the CDR3, the full variable domain is NAGVMQNPRHLVRRRGQEARLRCSPMKGHSHVYWYRQLPEEGLKFMVYLQKENIIDESGMPKERFSAEFPKEGPSILRIQQVVRGDSAAYFCASSKDRNTEAFFGQGTRLTVV.